The 8 T cell receptor beta chains below all came from one sample that was sequenced in a study of control samples from healthy donors and cancer patients. Method: immunoSEQ multiplex PCR; TCRdb's copy keeps in-frame clones and lacks some. The table includes about 190,000 clones, roughly nine tenths detected once. The sample consisted of blood. The receptor source for this set is a man under 40 in good health.

This clone has more than one count but fewer than ten. This chain joins TRBV7-9 and TRBJ2-1; a possible D gene is TRBD2 (7 bases). The V end lost 1 base, the J end lost 6 bases, and 16 bases lay between the germline ends. There are 16 residues in the CDR3. Germline V gives CDR1 SEHNR, CDR2 FQNEAQ (reference sequence). CDR3 nucleotide sequence: TGTGCCAGCAGCTTAGGAGTGGCGGGGGCGCGCAATGAGCAGTTCTTC. Translating it yields CASSLGVAGARNEQFF.

J is TRBJ2-2 and V is TRBV5-1; 8 positions match TRBD2. This CDR3 comprises 19 residues. Per germline, CDR1 SGHRS and CDR2 YFSETQ. V was pared by 4 bases and J by 2 bases, with 16 bases of the junction left unmatched. CDR3 loop: CASSPVRRGGIQNTGELFF. CDR3 nucleotides: TGCGCCAGCAGCCCGGTTAGGCGCGGGGGGATACAAAACACCGGGGAGCTGTTTTTT.

The rearrangement joins TRBV10-2 to TRBJ1-2; D may be TRBD1 (6 bases). Germline loops: CDR1 WSHSY, CDR2 SAAADI. With 3 bases removed from V and 4 bases from J, the gap between germline ends came to 12 bases. The CDR3 runs 14 residues. CDR3 loop: CASSEPGAAYGYTF. In DNA, the CDR3 is TGCGCCAGCAGTGAACCAGGGGCGGCCTATGGCTACACCTTC.

The chain uses TRBV3-1 (or the pseudogene TRBV3-2) and TRBJ1-1; D perhaps matches TRBD1 (6 bases). The CDR3 extends over 14 amino acids. Trimming took 5 bases from V and 6 from J, leaving 16 bases between them. Germline CDR1 is LGHDT and CDR2 is YNNKEL (reference sequence). DNA for the CDR3: TGTGCCAGCAGCAGAGAGGGGGGAGGGTCTGAAGCTTTCTTT. Protein product: CASSREGGGSEAFF.

There are a few counts of this clone. The J gene is TRBJ2-7, the V gene TRBV5-4, with D unresolved. V lost 0 bases and J 3 bases, leaving 7 bases between the germline ends. Germline-derived CDR1 and CDR2 are SGHNT and YYREEE (reference sequence). The CDR3 is 13 residues long. CDR3 sequence: CASSLGTGYEQYF. The CDR3 nucleotides are TGTGCCAGCAGCTTGGGGACGGGCTACGAGCAGTACTTC.

This sequence joins TRBV27 and TRBJ2-2; either TRBD1 or TRBD2 may fit D (5 bases each). This CDR3 contains 17 residues. Trimming left V 0 bases short and J 0 bases short, with 11 bases between. Germline assignment: CDR1 MNHEY and CDR2 SMNVEV (reference sequence). The CDR3 nucleotides are TGTGCCAGCAGTTTATCATGGGGGAATTCGAACACCGGGGAGCTGTTTTTT. Translating it yields CASSLSWGNSNTGELFF.

The chain has TRBV6-1 and TRBJ1-6, with D uncertain. CDR3 length: 13 amino acids. Germline CDR1 and CDR2: MNHNS and SASEGT. V lost 3 bases and J lost 8, with 8 bases in between. Here the CDR3 reads CASSDQHYSPLHF. The CDR3 bases are TGTGCCAGCAGTGACCAACACTATTCACCCCTCCACTTT.

This chain connects TRBV15 to TRBJ1-1; possibly TRBD1 for D (5 bases). Germline loops: CDR1 LNHNV, CDR2 YYDKDF (reference sequence). The CDR3 is made up of 16 amino acids. V gave up 5 bases and J gave up 1 base, with 17 bases separating them. The CDR3 DNA reads as TGTGCCACCAGCCGTGGGACGAGCTTAAGGAACACTGAAGCTTTCTTT. Its translation is CATSRGTSLRNTEAFF.